The 23 T cell receptor beta chains listed next were all sequenced from one sample in a study of cytomegalovirus exposure and HLA in healthy donors. Clones were read by immunoSEQ multiplex PCR, and TCRdb kept only the in-frame ones, dropping some. This table has over 60,000 clones, 90% to 95% appearing once. Sequenced: PBMCs. The receptors stem from a man in his late teens or twenties in good health and CMV-seropositive.

This chain connects TRBV5-5 to TRBJ2-7, with 9 positions matching TRBD1. Per the germline V gene, CDR1 is SGHKS and CDR2 is YYEKEE (reference sequence). V trimming: 1 base; J trimming: 4 bases; junction bases outside the gene matches: 3. The CDR3 length is 14 residues. The DNA of the CDR3 is TGTGCCAGCAGCTTGTCAGGACAGGGGTACGAGCAGTACTTC. Protein: CASSLSGQGYEQYF.

This clone was seen just once. This rearrangement joins TRBV25-1 to TRBJ2-1; 8 nucleotides match TRBD2. CDR1 and CDR2 from the germline V gene are MGHDK and SYGVNS. J lost 4 bases, V lost 3 bases, and 8 bases had no gene match. The CDR3 sequence is 16 residues long. As DNA, the CDR3 is TGTGCCAGCAGTGATTGGGGGCGGGGGGTTTACAATGAGCAGTTCTTC. Protein product: CASSDWGRGVYNEQFF.

CDR3 loop: CASSLKGGSDYGYTF. The CDR3 DNA sequence: TGTGCCAGCAGCTTGAAGGGGGGGTCCGACTATGGCTACACCTTC. The chain is built from TRBV5-6 and TRBJ1-2; tentatively, D is TRBD1 (6 bases). CDR1 and CDR2 from the germline V gene are SGHDT and YYEEEE. Trimming removed 1 base from V and 3 bases from J, with 13 bases in between. The CDR3 runs to 15 residues.

In nucleotides, the CDR3 is TGTGCCAGCAGTTACTCGATCGGGAGGACAGAGACCCAGTACTTC. Translated, it gives CASSYSIGRTETQYF. J is TRBJ2-5 and V is TRBV6-5; TRBD2 matches at 7 bases. V lost 0 bases to trimming and J lost 4 bases; unmatched junction nucleotides: 5. Germline CDR1 is MNHEY and CDR2 is SVGAGI. There are 15 residues in the CDR3.

V and J are TRBV2 and TRBJ1-2, with 8 positions matching TRBD1. Unmatched junction bases numbered 2, after V lost 5 bases and J lost 3 bases. The CDR3 is 13 residues long. Germline-derived CDR1 and CDR2 are SNHLY and FYNNEI. The CDR3 nucleotides read TGTGCCAGCAGTCTGGACAGGGACTATGGCTACACCTTC. It specifies CASSLDRDYGYTF.

The table lists this clone with a count of one. The rearrangement links TRBV6-1 to TRBJ1-3; 8 bases fit TRBD1. V was pared by 2 bases and J by 0 bases, with 3 bases of the junction left unmatched. The CDR3 totals 16 residues. The V gene's germline CDR1 is MNHNS and CDR2 SASEGT. CDR3: CASSETGGNSGNTIYF. In DNA, the CDR3 is TGTGCCAGCAGTGAAACAGGGGGTAACTCTGGAAACACCATATATTTT.

V gene TRBV9 combines with J gene TRBJ2-3; 11 nucleotides line up with TRBD2. The CDR3 has 20 amino acids. V lost 1 base and J lost 1; bases outside the gene matches: 14. The germline V gene encodes CDR1 SGDLS and CDR2 YYNGEE. The CDR3 spells CASSVSGGLAGGYGTDTQYF. The CDR3 DNA follows: TGTGCCAGCAGCGTATCGGGTGGGCTAGCGGGGGGATACGGCACAGATACGCAGTATTTT.

The chain is built from TRBV4-1 and TRBJ2-7; D call uncertain. V was shortened by 0 bases and J by 5 bases, with 11 bases between the two germline ends. In germline, CDR1 is MGHRA, CDR2 YSYEKL. The CDR3 loop spans 14 amino acids. The CDR3 loop is CASSQDVVFHEQYF. The CDR3 nucleotides are TGCGCCAGCAGCCAAGATGTAGTCTTTCACGAGCAGTACTTC.

This chain connects TRBV7-3 to TRBJ2-7; perhaps TRBD1 as D (6 bases). The CDR3 covers 15 residues. In germline, CDR1 is SGHTA, CDR2 FQGTGA. With 2 bases removed from V and 6 bases from J, the gap between germline ends came to 17 bases. The CDR3, as DNA: TGTGCCAGCAGCTTAGAAGCAGGGGTAGTCGCCGAGCAGTACTTC. Protein: CASSLEAGVVAEQYF.

The V and J genes are TRBV6-1 and TRBJ2-2, with 11 bases that match TRBD2. This CDR3 is 16 amino acids long. The junction had 4 bases not matched to a gene; V was cut back by 3 bases and J by 4 bases. Germline V lookup: CDR1 MNHNS, CDR2 SASEGT. CDR3 in DNA: TGTGCCAGCAGTGAGCTAGCGGGGGGCTCCACCGGGGAGCTGTTTTTT. It codes for CASSELAGGSTGELFF.

This chain joins TRBV7-8 and TRBJ2-5; D is perhaps TRBD2 (6 bases). Trimming stripped 7 bases from V and 2 bases from J, with 20 bases between. Germline V gives CDR1 SGHVS, CDR2 FQNEAQ. The CDR3 has 16 residues. The CDR3 DNA is TGTGCCAGCACCCTTACCCGGGGGAGAAAACAAGAGACCCAGTACTTC. Protein sequence: CASTLTRGRKQETQYF.

Only one count was recorded for this clone. This sequence joins TRBV18 and TRBJ2-3, with D uncertain. Trimming cost V 0 bases and J 2 bases, with 9 bases left between them. Germline V gene lookup returns CDR1 KGHSH and CDR2 LQKENI. This CDR3 is built from 15 residues. The CDR3 DNA reads as TGTGCCAGCTCACCACCGGTAACTACCACAGATACGCAGTATTTT. This codes for CASSPPVTTTDTQYF.

V gene TRBV6-4 combines with J gene TRBJ2-6; D is possibly TRBD1 (5 bases). CDR3 length: 16 amino acids. Germline V lookup: CDR1 MRHNA, CDR2 SNTAGT. The V and J ends lost 4 bases and 0 bases respectively, with 10 bases between them. The CDR3 sequence: CASSGGSHSGANVLTF. In DNA, the CDR3 is TGTGCCAGCAGTGGGGGCAGCCACTCTGGGGCCAACGTCCTGACTTTC.

J is TRBJ2-3 and V is TRBV13; TRBD1 matches at 10 bases. V dropped 5 bases and J dropped 4; count of bases not matched to a gene: 6. Germline loops: CDR1 PRHDT, CDR2 FYEKMQ (reference sequence). The CDR3 runs 15 residues. The CDR3 reads CASSPDRGLADTQYF. The CDR3 DNA reads TGTGCCAGCAGCCCAGACAGGGGGCTCGCAGATACGCAGTATTTT.

This rearrangement joins TRBV15 to TRBJ2-2; a possible D gene is TRBD1 (6 bases). Deletions cut 9 bases from V and 0 bases from J, with 11 bases between. CDR3 length equals 14 residues. Germline loops: CDR1 LNHNV, CDR2 YYDKDF (reference sequence). The CDR3 is CATKDSSNTGELFF. The CDR3 DNA follows: TGTGCCACTAAGGACAGCTCGAACACCGGGGAGCTGTTTTTT. Using reference TRBV15 and TRBJ2-2 for the parts outside the CDR3, the full variable domain is DAMVIQNPRYQVTQFGKPVTLSCSQTLNHNVMYWYQQKSSQAPKLLFHYYDKDFNNEADTPDNFQSRRPNTSFCFLDIRSPGLGDTAMYLCATKDSSNTGELFFGEGSRLTVL.

The chain carries TRBV28 and TRBJ2-3; maybe TRBD2 (6 bases). Germline lookup yields CDR1 MDHEN and CDR2 SYDVKM. CDR3 length: 15 amino acids. The CDR3 spells CPRGVGREVRDTQYF. The CDR3 DNA follows: TGTCCCCGCGGGGTAGGCAGGGAGGTTAGAGATACGCAGTATTTT.

This chain uses TRBV9 with TRBJ1-1; perhaps TRBD1 as D (6 bases). The ends were cut back, 4 bases at V and 3 bases at J, with 22 bases in the middle. The CDR3 is 17 residues long. CDR1 SGDLS and CDR2 YYNGEE come from the germline V gene. The CDR3 here is CASSPRTGGAGDTEAFF. Here the CDR3 DNA reads TGTGCCAGCAGCCCGAGGACGGGGGGGGCAGGAGACACTGAAGCTTTCTTT.

This sequence joins TRBV28 and TRBJ1-2; TRBD1 might be the D (5 bases). The V gene lost 3 bases and the J gene lost 5 bases, with 7 bases spanning the gap. Germline CDR1 reads MDHEN; CDR2 reads SYDVKM. This CDR3 region has 12 residues. This CDR3 is CASSLGGYGYTF. DNA for the CDR3: TGTGCCAGCAGTTTGGGGGGGTATGGCTACACCTTC.

The chain links TRBV28 to TRBJ1-5; D gene uncertain. The germline gives CDR1 MDHEN, CDR2 SYDVKM. CDR3 length: 14 amino acids. V lost 6 bases, J lost 4 bases, and 13 bases lay in between. The CDR3 loop reads CASRSSRGNQPQHF. CDR3 DNA: TGTGCCAGCAGATCCTCTCGAGGGAATCAGCCCCAGCATTTT.

This clone was observed once. This rearrangement joins TRBV4-3 to TRBJ2-5, with 14 nucleotides matching TRBD2. Germline-derived CDR1 and CDR2 are LGHNA and YSLEER. The CDR3 spans 17 residues. V gave up 1 base and J gave up 5 bases; unmatched junction bases: 6. The CDR3: CASSQGLAGGPSETQYF. The CDR3 DNA reads TGCGCCAGCAGCCAAGGACTAGCGGGAGGGCCGAGTGAGACCCAGTACTTC.

The V gene is TRBV6-5, the J gene TRBJ1-1; TRBD1 aligns across 7 bases. J was trimmed by 3 bases and V by 7 bases; bases with no gene match: 5. Per germline, CDR1 MNHEY and CDR2 SVGAGI. CDR3 size: 13 residues. The DNA for the CDR3 is TGTGCCAGCATTATAACAGGGGACACTGAAGCTTTCTTT. Translation: CASIITGDTEAFF.

The genes are TRBV10-3 and TRBJ2-2; 14 nucleotides match TRBD2. Trimming at V came to 4 bases and at J to 5 bases, leaving 3 bases not matched to a gene. The germline V gene encodes CDR1 ENHRY and CDR2 SYGVKD. This CDR3 has 16 amino acids. The CDR3 sequence is CAISGGTSGSTGELFF. The CDR3, as DNA: TGTGCCATCAGTGGGGGGACTAGCGGGAGTACCGGGGAGCTGTTTTTT.

The genes are TRBV7-2 and TRBJ2-7, with 8 bases matching TRBD2. This CDR3 is built from 15 residues. V dropped 0 bases and J dropped 4; count of bases not matched to a gene: 5. CDR1 SGHTA and CDR2 FQGNSA come from the germline V gene. The CDR3 loop reads CASSLASGRLYEQYF. The DNA of the CDR3 is TGTGCCAGCAGCTTAGCCAGCGGGAGATTATACGAGCAGTACTTC.